These T cell receptor beta chains were read from a single sample in a study of CDR3 diversity in severe acne. TCRdb processed the PCR reads anew with MiXCR; each CDR3 protein has one entry. The sample yields approximately 90,000 distinct CDR3 sequences, under 55% seen once. Input material: blood. Receptors originate from a male donor with severe acne vulgaris. Each CDR3 is given with its conserved first and last residue. The D gene is left open where the match is weak. Size tells how often a clone was seen (once, few, many) or the class of an expanded clone, and some rows leave it out.

size	V	J	D	CDR3	DNA
many	TRBV5-1	TRBJ2-3	TRBD2	CASSLSPSGSGAQYF	TGCGCCAGCAGCTTGTCACCAAGCGGGAGCGGGGCGCAGTATTTT
once	TRBV7-2	TRBJ2-7	NA	CARKAGHEQYF	TGTGCCAGAAAAGCGGGCCACGAGCAGTACTTC
many	TRBV10-3	TRBJ1-1	NA	CAIREQGSLTAFF	TGTGCCATTAGGGAACAGGGCTCGCTCACAGCTTTCTTT
NA	TRBV5-5	TRBJ1-5	NA	CASSLRAGGPLHF	TGTGCCAGCAGCTTGCGGGCGGGAGGGCCCTTGCATTTT
NA	TRBV7-2	TRBJ2-2	NA	CASSLARADWHTGELFF	TGTGCCAGCAGCTTAGCGAGGGCGGACTGGCACACCGGGGAGCTGTTTTTT
NA	TRBV4-2	TRBJ1-5	TRBD1	CASSPEGAGEGAETQHF	TGTGCCAGCAGCCCCGAGGGGGCGGGAGAGGGGGCAGAGACCCAGCATTTT
NA	TRBV11-2	TRBJ2-1	NA	CASSLGGHEQFF	TGTGCCAGCAGCTTAGGCGGACACGAGCAGTTCTTC
many	TRBV20-1	TRBJ2-5	NA	CSARDGGEGEETQYF	TGCAGTGCTAGAGATGGGGGGGAGGGGGAAGAGACCCAGTACTTC
NA	TRBV15	TRBJ2-5	TRBD1	CATSGPGQGVETQYF	TGTGCCACCAGCGGGCCGGGACAGGGGGTTGAGACCCAGTACTTC
many	TRBV6-2/TRBV6-3	TRBJ2-7	TRBD1	CASRTAGTGSEQYF	TGTGCCAGCAGAACAGCCGGGACAGGGAGCGAGCAGTACTTC
NA	TRBV7-2	TRBJ2-7	TRBD2	CASSASGSNEQYF	TGTGCCAGTAGCGCTAGCGGGAGTAACGAGCAGTACTTC
NA	TRBV6-1	TRBJ1-5	TRBD1	CASSEEVRGTYSNQPQHF	TGTGCCAGCAGTGAAGAGGTCAGGGGGACGTATAGCAATCAGCCCCAGCATTTT
NA	TRBV5-1	TRBJ2-7	NA	CASSFGDPISYEQYF	TGCGCCAGCAGCTTTGGGGACCCGATCTCCTACGAGCAGTACTTC
few	TRBV6-1	TRBJ2-3	NA	CASSWGVMLGGIDTQYF	TGTGCCAGCAGCTGGGGGGTTATGCTTGGAGGAATCGATACGCAGTATTTT